The 17 T cell receptor beta chains below all came from one sample that was sequenced in a study of T-cell reconstitution after alpha-beta-depleted transplantation in children. The TCRbeta library incorporated unique molecular identifiers. TCRdb itself ran the PCR reads through MiXCR, one entry per CDR3 protein. The sample includes 500,000 to 600,000 distinct CDR3 sequences, 15% to 20% of them seen just once. Here the sequenced sample was PBMCs from the stem cell graft donor, taken from the stem cell graft. These receptor sequences come from a human donor who donated a stem cell graft to a child with acute lymphoblastic leukemia.

This chain connects TRBV27 to TRBJ2-7; D possibly uses TRBD1 or TRBD2 (6 bases each). Per the germline V gene, CDR1 is MNHEY and CDR2 is SMNVEV (reference sequence). V lost 2 bases and J lost 4, with 18 bases in between. This CDR3 has 16 amino acids. CDR3 sequence: CASSLGGPGNLYEQYF. CDR3 sequence (DNA): TGTGCCAGCAGTTTAGGGGGGCCAGGGAACCTTTACGAGCAGTACTTC.

This clonotype came up a few times. V gene TRBV4-1 combines with J gene TRBJ2-2; weak D call: TRBD2 (6 bases). V was trimmed by 1 base and J by 4 bases, leaving 7 bases between them. This CDR3 region has 14 residues. Germline CDR1 reads MGHRA; CDR2 reads YSYEKL. The chain's CDR3 is CASSQVGGTGELFF. As DNA, the CDR3 is TGCGCCAGCAGCCAAGTGGGGGGCACCGGGGAGCTGTTTTTT.

This clonotype was seen only a few times. The rearrangement uses TRBV12-3 or TRBV12-4 and TRBJ2-1; D remains unclear. This CDR3 spans 11 amino acids. Deletions cut 6 bases from V and 7 bases from J, with 7 bases between. The CDR3 DNA is TGTGCCAGCAGGGTCCTTAATGAGCAGTTCTTC. It is translated as CASRVLNEQFF.

This clonotype was seen a handful of times. V is TRBV12-3 or TRBV12-4 and J is TRBJ1-3; a possible D gene is TRBD1 (6 bases). The V and J ends lost 7 bases and 0 bases respectively, with 22 bases between them. The CDR3 runs to 18 residues. The CDR3 here is CASTSPLETGGSGNTIYF. CDR3 coding DNA: TGTGCCAGCACCTCTCCCTTGGAGACAGGTGGCTCTGGAAACACCATATATTTT.

CDR3 amino acids: CASSLFDGLYEQYF. Written as DNA, the CDR3 is TGTGCCAGCAGCTTATTCGACGGACTCTACGAGCAGTACTTC. The chain joins TRBV5-6 to TRBJ2-7, with TRBD2 as a possible D gene (5 bases). V lost 2 bases to trimming and J lost 3 bases, with 12 bases between them. Germline-derived CDR1 and CDR2 are SGHDT and YYEEEE. CDR3 size: 14 residues.

The sample holds a few counts of this clonotype. The chain is built from TRBV2 and TRBJ1-1, with D uncertain. The V end was cut by 3 bases, the J end by 5 bases, with 25 bases between. The CDR3 length is 18 residues. CDR1 is SNHLY, CDR2 FYNNEI, per germline. The CDR3 reads CASSDNGPYGVLGTEAFF. For the CDR3, the DNA is TGTGCCAGCAGTGATAACGGTCCTTATGGGGTTCTGGGGACTGAAGCTTTCTTT. Supplemented by reference TRBV2 and TRBJ1-1, the full variable domain reads EPEVTQTPSHQVTQMGQEVILRCVPISNHLYFYWYRQILGQKVEFLVSFYNNEISEKSEIFDDQFSVERPDGSNFTLKIRSTKLEDSAMYFCASSDNGPYGVLGTEAFFGQGTRLTVV.

The gene calls are TRBV4-1 and TRBJ2-5; D remains ambiguous. The CDR3 runs 17 residues. V dropped 0 bases and J dropped 7 bases, with 21 bases sitting between them. Germline values: CDR1 MGHRA, CDR2 YSYEKL. CDR3 bases: TGCGCCAGCAGCCAAGATCACAGATACCCCCAAGAGTTGACCCAGTACTTC. This gives the protein CASSQDHRYPQELTQYF.

This sequence joins TRBV25-1 and TRBJ2-1; tentative D call: TRBD2 (6 bases). This CDR3 is 13 amino acids long. The V end lost 7 bases, the J end lost 6 bases, and 13 bases lay between the germline ends. Germline V gene data show CDR1 as MGHDK and CDR2 as SYGVNS. In DNA form, the CDR3 reads TGTGCCAGCACTCAGGCCGGGGGCAATGAGCAGTTCTTC. Residues: CASTQAGGNEQFF.

The chain has TRBV12-3 or TRBV12-4 and TRBJ2-3; maybe TRBD2 (5 bases). CDR3 size: 16 residues. The V and J ends lost 6 bases and 4 bases respectively, with 20 bases between them. DNA for the CDR3: TGTGCCAGCAGCCCCGGGAACTACTTCGAAGCAGATACGCAGTATTTT. Translated, it gives CASSPGNYFEADTQYF.

This clonotype was counted only a few times. The J gene is TRBJ2-3, the V gene TRBV20-1; weak D call: TRBD2 (5 bases). The CDR3 totals 15 residues. Per germline, CDR1 DFQATT and CDR2 SNEGSKA (reference sequence). Trimming cost V 0 bases and J 4 bases, with 14 bases left between them. In DNA form, the CDR3 reads TGCAGTGCTAGAGATTGGGTCCCTAGCCCAGATACGCAGTATTTT. Translation: CSARDWVPSPDTQYF.

The chain carries TRBV21-1 and TRBJ1-5; the D call of TRBD1 is as the table states it, not checked on the DNA. TRBV21-1 is deemed a pseudogene. CDR3 length: 15 residues. The chain's CDR3 is CASSMTGTSNQPQHF. The CDR3 nucleotides are TGTGCCAGCAGTATGACAGGGACTTCCAATCAGCCCCAGCATTTT.

This clonotype has a handful of counts. The rearrangement links TRBV6-1 to TRBJ2-7, with 8 positions matching TRBD2. The CDR3 is 13 amino acids. Germline assignment: CDR1 MNHNS and CDR2 SASEGT. The J segment lost 4 bases and the V segment lost 6 bases, leaving 5 bases of the junction unmatched. CDR3 region: CASRITSGYEQYF. The CDR3 DNA is TGTGCCAGCAGGATAACTAGCGGATACGAGCAGTACTTC.

This clonotype has more than one count but fewer than ten. V usage is TRBV11-2 and J usage is TRBJ2-7; D possibly matches TRBD1 or TRBD2 (5 bases each). The CDR3 has 15 amino acids. Trimming pared 4 bases from V and 2 bases from J, leaving 15 bases between. CDR1 is SGHAT, CDR2 FQNNGV, per germline. CDR3 sequence reads: CASSSPRDQAYEQYF. CDR3 bases: TGTGCCAGCAGCTCCCCCCGGGACCAAGCCTACGAGCAGTACTTC.

The V and J genes are TRBV5-1 and TRBJ2-4; D perhaps matches TRBD1 (6 bases). The CDR3 is 13 residues long. Germline V CDR1 and CDR2: SGHRS, YFSETQ. The germline V and J ends were trimmed by 2 bases and 8 bases, with 11 bases remaining between them. The CDR3 sequence: CASSFLGQDIQYF. The CDR3 nucleotides read TGCGCCAGCAGCTTCTTGGGACAAGACATTCAGTACTTC.

The chain has TRBV14 and TRBJ2-7, with a tentative D call TRBD2 (6 bases). V lost 4 bases, J lost 2 bases, and 21 bases lay in between. Germline V gene data show CDR1 as SGHDN and CDR2 as FVKESK. This CDR3 region has 17 residues. CDR3 bases: TGTGCCAGCAGCCCCGGCCCCCTACGGGGGAGTCCCTACGAGCAGTACTTC. Translated, it gives CASSPGPLRGSPYEQYF.

The rearrangement links TRBV19 to TRBJ2-1; 7 nucleotides align to TRBD2. This CDR3 has 15 residues. Germline V CDR1 and CDR2: LNHDA, SQIVND (reference sequence). With V trimmed by 6 bases and J by 4 bases, 9 bases remained unmatched. The chain's CDR3 is CASRWTSRSYNEQFF. The CDR3 DNA is TGTGCCAGTAGGTGGACTAGTCGATCTTACAATGAGCAGTTCTTC.

This clonotype was counted many times. The chain couples TRBV27 to TRBJ2-7, with 9 bases fitting TRBD1. Germline loops: CDR1 MNHEY, CDR2 SMNVEV (reference sequence). This CDR3 has 15 residues. Trimming took 6 bases from V and 6 from J; bases not matched to a gene: 12. The chain's CDR3 is CASRGPGQGFREQYF. The DNA of the CDR3 is TGTGCCAGCAGGGGACCGGGACAGGGATTCCGCGAGCAGTACTTC.